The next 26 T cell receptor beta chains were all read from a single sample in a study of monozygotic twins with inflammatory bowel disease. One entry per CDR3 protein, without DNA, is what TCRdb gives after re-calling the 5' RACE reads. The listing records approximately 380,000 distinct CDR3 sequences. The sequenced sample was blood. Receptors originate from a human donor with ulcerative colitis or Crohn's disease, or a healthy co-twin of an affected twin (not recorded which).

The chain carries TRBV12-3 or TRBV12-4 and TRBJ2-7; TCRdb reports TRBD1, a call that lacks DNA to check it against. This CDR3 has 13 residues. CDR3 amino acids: CASSGTVVYEQYF.

CDR3: CASSLLVSGMDSGANVLTF. V and J are TRBV5-1 and TRBJ2-6; TCRdb returns TRBD1, unconfirmable since there is no DNA. The germline CDR1 and CDR2 sequences are SGHRS and YFSETQ. This CDR3 contains 19 residues.

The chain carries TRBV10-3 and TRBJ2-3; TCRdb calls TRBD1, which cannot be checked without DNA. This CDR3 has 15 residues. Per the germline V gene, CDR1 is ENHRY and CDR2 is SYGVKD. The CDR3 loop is CAISESTPPADTQYF.

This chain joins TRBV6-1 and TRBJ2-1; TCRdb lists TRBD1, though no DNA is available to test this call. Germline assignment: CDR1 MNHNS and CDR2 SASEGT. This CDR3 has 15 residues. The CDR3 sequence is CASSLTGRAYNEQFF.

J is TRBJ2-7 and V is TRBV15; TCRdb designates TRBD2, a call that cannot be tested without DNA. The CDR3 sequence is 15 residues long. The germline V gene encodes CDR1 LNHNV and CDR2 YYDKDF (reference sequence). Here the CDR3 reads CATSRDLEGTYEQYF.

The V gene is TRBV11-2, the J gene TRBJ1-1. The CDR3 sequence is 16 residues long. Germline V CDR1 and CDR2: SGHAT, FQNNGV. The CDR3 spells CASSLDLGTMNTEAFF.

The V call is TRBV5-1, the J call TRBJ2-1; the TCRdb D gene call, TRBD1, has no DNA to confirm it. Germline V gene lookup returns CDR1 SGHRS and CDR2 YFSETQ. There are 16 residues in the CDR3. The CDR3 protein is CASSLEYGQGVNEQFF.

CDR3 amino acids: CASSSTSGGLDDTQYF. The chain couples TRBV13 to TRBJ2-3; the TCRdb call, TRBD2, lacks DNA for checking. Germline lookup yields CDR1 PRHDT and CDR2 FYEKMQ (reference sequence). This CDR3 is 16 amino acids long.

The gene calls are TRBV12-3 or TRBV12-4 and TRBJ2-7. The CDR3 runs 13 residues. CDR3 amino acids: CASSFSGRSEQYF.

The CDR3 protein is CASRRGGTAGELFF. The chain combines TRBV28 with TRBJ2-2; TCRdb names TRBD1, which stays unverified in the absence of DNA. This CDR3 is built from 14 residues. In germline, CDR1 is MDHEN, CDR2 SYDVKM.

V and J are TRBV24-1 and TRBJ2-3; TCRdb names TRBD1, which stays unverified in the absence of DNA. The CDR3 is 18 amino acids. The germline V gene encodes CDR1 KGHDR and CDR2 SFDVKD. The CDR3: CATTGTGERWGSTDTQYF.

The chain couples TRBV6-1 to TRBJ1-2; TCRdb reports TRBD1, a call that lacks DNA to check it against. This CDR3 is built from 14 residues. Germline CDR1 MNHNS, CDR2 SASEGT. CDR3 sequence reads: CASSKGQGVVGYTF.

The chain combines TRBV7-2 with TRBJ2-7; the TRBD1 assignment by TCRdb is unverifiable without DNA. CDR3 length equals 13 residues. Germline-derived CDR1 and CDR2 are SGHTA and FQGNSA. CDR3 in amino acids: CASSSTTGTGVRF.

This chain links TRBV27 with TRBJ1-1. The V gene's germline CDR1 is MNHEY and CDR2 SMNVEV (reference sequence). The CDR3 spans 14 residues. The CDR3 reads CASSLGGRATEAFF.

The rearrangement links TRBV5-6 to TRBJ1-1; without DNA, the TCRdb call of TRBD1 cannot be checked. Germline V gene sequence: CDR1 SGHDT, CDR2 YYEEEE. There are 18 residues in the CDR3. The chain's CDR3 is CASSSPGAVRIRDTEAFF.

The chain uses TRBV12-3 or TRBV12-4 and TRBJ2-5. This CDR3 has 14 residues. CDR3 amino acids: CASSRAGSQETQYF.

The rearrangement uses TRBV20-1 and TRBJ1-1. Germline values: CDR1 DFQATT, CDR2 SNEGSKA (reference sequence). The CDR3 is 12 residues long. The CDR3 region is CSKFRLNTEAFF.

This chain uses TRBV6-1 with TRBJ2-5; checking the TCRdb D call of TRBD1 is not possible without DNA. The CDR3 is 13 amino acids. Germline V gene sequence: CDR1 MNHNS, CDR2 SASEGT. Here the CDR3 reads CASNPGFRGTQYF.

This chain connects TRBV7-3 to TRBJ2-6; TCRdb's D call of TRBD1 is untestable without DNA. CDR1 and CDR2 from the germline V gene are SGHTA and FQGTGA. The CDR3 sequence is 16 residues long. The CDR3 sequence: CASSFSTGLGANVLTF.

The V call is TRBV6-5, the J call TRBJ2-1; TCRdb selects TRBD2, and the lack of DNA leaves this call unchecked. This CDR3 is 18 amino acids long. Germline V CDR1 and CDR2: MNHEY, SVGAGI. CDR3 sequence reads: CASSYSGLAGESYNEQFF.

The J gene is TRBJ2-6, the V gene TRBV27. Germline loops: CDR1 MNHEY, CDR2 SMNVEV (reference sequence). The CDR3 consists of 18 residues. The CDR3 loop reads CASSLNRGPSSGANVLTF.

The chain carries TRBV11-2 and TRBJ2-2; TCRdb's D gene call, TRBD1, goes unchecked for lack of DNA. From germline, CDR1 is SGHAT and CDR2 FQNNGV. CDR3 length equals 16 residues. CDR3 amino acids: CASSIGPGFGIGELFF. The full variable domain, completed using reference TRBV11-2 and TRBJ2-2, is EAGVAQSPRYKIIEKRQSVAFWCNPISGHATLYWYQQILGQGPKLLIQFQNNGVVDDSQLPKDRFSAERLKGVDSTLKIQPAKLEDSAVYLCASSIGPGFGIGELFFGEGSRLTVL.

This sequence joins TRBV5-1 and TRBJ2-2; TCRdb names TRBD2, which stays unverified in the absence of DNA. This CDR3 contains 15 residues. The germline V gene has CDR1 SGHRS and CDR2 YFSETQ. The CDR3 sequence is CASRPLRGSPGELFF.

CDR3 sequence: CASSAAGGADTQYF. This chain links TRBV6-1 with TRBJ2-3. This CDR3 contains 14 residues. CDR1 is MNHNS, CDR2 SASEGT, per germline.

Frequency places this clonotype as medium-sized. CDR3: CASSPNRGQETQYF. This chain joins TRBV18 and TRBJ2-5; TCRdb selects TRBD1, and the lack of DNA leaves this call unchecked. CDR1 KGHSH and CDR2 LQKENI come from the germline V gene. This CDR3 is 14 amino acids long.

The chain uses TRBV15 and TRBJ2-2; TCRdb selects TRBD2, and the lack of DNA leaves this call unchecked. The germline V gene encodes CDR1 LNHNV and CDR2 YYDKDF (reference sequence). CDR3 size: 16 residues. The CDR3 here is CATSRGMGEGSGELFF.